These 17 T cell receptor beta chains were sequenced from one sample in a study of T cell responses to AZD1222 COVID-19 vaccine. Sequencing was performed with immunoSEQ multiplex PCR; in TCRdb, only in-frame clones are kept and a portion is missing. Altogether nearly 110,000 clones are present, 90% to 95% being singletons, with the ten largest covering 20% to 25%. The sample here was peripheral blood, taken on day 0 of AZD1222 vaccination. The receptors come from an adult in good health.

V usage is TRBV7-6 and J usage is TRBJ2-1, with no clear D. The CDR3 totals 16 residues. V was cut by 3 bases and J by 0 bases, with 12 bases left in between. Germline CDR1 SGHVS, CDR2 FNYEAQ. This CDR3 is CASSLSGRRSYNEQFF. The CDR3 DNA reads TGTGCCAGCAGCTTGAGTGGGCGCCGCTCCTACAATGAGCAGTTCTTC.

V gene TRBV7-2 combines with J gene TRBJ1-1, with 7 nucleotides matching TRBD1. CDR1 is SGHTA, CDR2 FQGNSA, per germline. The CDR3 runs to 13 residues. V was pared by 4 bases and J by 4 bases, with 3 bases of the junction left unmatched. The DNA for the CDR3 is TGTGCCAGCAGCTCCGACAGGGCCACTGAAGCTTTCTTT. Amino acid sequence: CASSSDRATEAFF.

This rearrangement joins TRBV7-2 to TRBJ2-3; 7 positions agree with TRBD2. Germline CDR1 reads SGHTA; CDR2 reads FQGNSA. The CDR3 contains 15 residues. V lost 1 base and J lost 4; bases outside the gene matches: 5. In DNA form, the CDR3 reads TGTGCCAGCAGCTTAGGGTCTAGCGGCGCAGATACGCAGTATTTT. Translation gives CASSLGSSGADTQYF.

The rearrangement uses TRBV5-1 and TRBJ2-7, with D tentatively TRBD2 (5 bases). CDR1 is SGHRS, CDR2 YFSETQ, per germline. With 4 bases removed from V and 0 bases from J, the gap between germline ends came to 17 bases. This CDR3 has 16 amino acids. The DNA for the CDR3 is TGCGCCAGCAGCCGGACTGGATCTCAGAGCTCCTACGAGCAGTACTTC. This codes for CASSRTGSQSSYEQYF.

The chain employs TRBV18 and TRBJ1-4; TRBD1 agrees at 11 bases. The CDR3 has 16 amino acids. CDR1 and CDR2 (germline): KGHSH, LQKENI. V lost 3 bases, J lost 12 bases, and 12 bases stayed unmatched. The CDR3 region has the DNA TGTGCCAGCTCACCCCCCGGACAGGGGGCGCCCAAAGAACTGTTTTTT. Its protein is CASSPPGQGAPKELFF.

The chain uses TRBV10-2 and TRBJ2-2; 9 nucleotides align to TRBD1. The length of the CDR3 is 18 residues. Germline CDR1 reads WSHSY; CDR2 reads SAAADI. V lost 5 bases, J lost 3 bases, and 13 bases stayed unmatched. This chain's CDR3 is CASSILRGGQGYTGELFF. The CDR3, as DNA: TGCGCCAGCAGTATCCTGCGTGGGGGACAGGGCTACACCGGGGAGCTGTTTTTT.

The chain couples TRBV5-4 to TRBJ2-5; 10 bases line up with TRBD2. The trim removed 5 bases at V and 2 bases at J, leaving 12 bases unmatched. The germline V gene encodes CDR1 SGHNT and CDR2 YYREEE (reference sequence). The CDR3 spans 17 residues. CDR3 sequence (DNA): TGTGCCAGCAGTTCCGCCTCAAGTAGCGGGGGGCAAGAGACCCAGTACTTC. It specifies CASSSASSSGGQETQYF.

The chain is built from TRBV5-5 and TRBJ1-2, with D hard to call. Per germline, CDR1 SGHKS and CDR2 YYEKEE (reference sequence). The CDR3 extends over 13 amino acids. V lost 4 bases, J lost 8 bases, and 15 bases lay in between. This chain's CDR3 is CASSPSPPEGYTF. The CDR3 DNA sequence: TGTGCCAGCAGCCCTTCCCCCCCGGAAGGCTACACCTTC. Together with reference TRBV5-5 and TRBJ1-2, the CDR3 gives the full variable domain: DAGVTQSPTHLIKTRGQQVTLRCSPISGHKSVSWYQQVLGQGPQFIFQYYEKEERGRGNFPDRFSARQFPNYSSELNVNALLLGDSALYLCASSPSPPEGYTFGSGTRLTVV.

This clone was recorded once. V and J are TRBV5-1 and TRBJ1-2; 8 nucleotides line up with TRBD1. This CDR3 region has 14 residues. CDR1 is SGHRS and CDR2 is YFSETQ in the germline V gene. V dropped 0 bases and J dropped 6; count of bases not matched to a gene: 4. CDR3 nucleotides: TGCGCCAGCAGCTTGGCGGCAGGGGGCGATGGCTACACCTTC. Translation gives CASSLAAGGDGYTF.

This chain joins TRBV7-9 and TRBJ1-4, with D unclear. The CDR3 extends over 15 amino acids. The germline V gene has CDR1 SEHNR and CDR2 FQNEAQ (reference sequence). V was pared by 1 base and J by 2 bases, with 8 bases between. The CDR3 coding sequence is TGTGCCAGCAGCTTAGAGGCAGCTACTAATGAAAAACTGTTTTTT. Protein: CASSLEAATNEKLFF.

The chain joins TRBV7-8 to TRBJ1-5, with TRBD1 as a possible D gene (5 bases). V lost 3 bases and J lost 4, with 19 bases in between. CDR3 length: 17 residues. Germline V gene sequence: CDR1 SGHVS, CDR2 FQNEAQ. This chain's CDR3 is CASSLVSLAGINQPQHF. As DNA, the CDR3 is TGTGCCAGCAGCTTGGTATCATTGGCAGGGATTAATCAGCCCCAGCATTTT.

This clone was counted a single time. J is TRBJ2-7 and V is TRBV7-8, with TRBD2 matching 8 bases. This CDR3 comprises 14 residues. CDR1 and CDR2 from the germline V gene are SGHVS and FQNEAQ. Unmatched junction bases numbered 1, after V lost 1 base and J lost 2 bases. The CDR3 DNA reads TGTGCCAGCAGCTTAGTAGCGGGGCCCTACGAGCAGTACTTC. Translated, it gives CASSLVAGPYEQYF.

The genes are TRBV11-2 and TRBJ1-1; possible D gene TRBD1, 5 bases. The V end was cut by 8 bases, the J end by 1 base, with 11 bases between. This CDR3 is 13 amino acids long. The germline CDR1 and CDR2 sequences are SGHAT and FQNNGV. CDR3 in DNA: TGTGCCAGCCATAGGGACCCGAACACTGAAGCTTTCTTT. It translates to CASHRDPNTEAFF.

The chain is built from TRBV12-3 or TRBV12-4 and TRBJ2-7; no clear D gene. The CDR3 is made up of 11 amino acids. With 6 bases removed from V and 4 bases from J, the gap between germline ends came to 7 bases. Here the CDR3 DNA reads TGTGCCAGCAGCCAACTATACGAGCAGTACTTC. Translated, it gives CASSQLYEQYF.

The chain links TRBV3-1 (or the pseudogene TRBV3-2) to TRBJ2-4; TRBD1 aligns across 8 bases. The V gene end was trimmed by 2 bases and the J gene end by 8 bases; junction bases not matched to a gene: 11. Germline CDR1 LGHDT, CDR2 YNNKEL (reference sequence). This CDR3 contains 16 residues. CDR3: CASSQLPGQGSDIQYF. DNA of the CDR3: TGTGCCAGCAGCCAACTTCCAGGACAGGGCTCGGACATTCAGTACTTC.

This chain connects TRBV19 to TRBJ1-5, with 10 bases that match TRBD1. This CDR3 has 17 amino acids. From germline, CDR1 is LNHDA and CDR2 SQIVND (reference sequence). The V segment lost 7 bases and the J segment 7 bases; nucleotides outside the gene matches: 16. CDR3 bases: TGTGCCAGTAATGATGGGACAGGGGCCTCGGGGGGACAGCCCCAGCATTTT. Residues: CASNDGTGASGGQPQHF. Variable domain in full (rest from reference TRBV19 and TRBJ1-5): DGGITQSPKYLFRKEGQNVTLSCEQNLNHDAMYWYRQDPGQGLRLIYYSQIVNDFQKGDIAEGYSVSREKKESFPLTVTSAQKNPTAFYLCASNDGTGASGGQPQHFGDGTRLSIL.

This chain links TRBV19 with TRBJ2-5; no reliable D call. The germline V and J ends were trimmed by 9 bases and 7 bases, with 12 bases remaining between them. From germline, CDR1 is LNHDA and CDR2 SQIVND (reference sequence). The CDR3 has 11 amino acids. The CDR3 sequence: CASRKAGTQYF. As DNA, the CDR3 is TGTGCCAGCCGAAAAGCTGGGACCCAGTACTTC.